This entry lists 26 T cell receptor beta chains sequenced from one sample in a study of cytomegalovirus exposure and HLA in healthy donors (dated by TCRdb to 2017 to 2019). Libraries were prepared through the immunoSEQ multiplex PCR assay. The multiplex PCR relied on a mix of 60 forward primers for TCR Vbeta segments and 13 reverse primers for TCR Jbeta segments. TCRdb carries this immuneACCESS record with in-frame sequences only. Its versions omit some clonotypes, under half of them owing to an unresolved V gene in the studies checked, with the rest unexplained. This sample has roughly 220,000 clones in its table, and approximately 78% of those were observed once. 2.5% to 3.5% of the sample is held by the ten biggest clonotypes. The sequencing sample was made of PBMCs. Every receptor here comes from a woman aged 40 to 50 in good health and CMV-seronegative.

The chain uses TRBV11-2 and TRBJ2-1, with D tentatively TRBD2 (6 bases). The CDR3 contains 17 residues. Trimming cost V 3 bases and J 6 bases, with 21 bases left between them. The germline gives CDR1 SGHAT, CDR2 FQNNGV. This CDR3 reads CASSLPLGRLGGNEQFF. Written as DNA, the CDR3 is TGTGCCAGCAGCTTGCCCCTCGGTCGTCTGGGGGGCAATGAGCAGTTCTTC.

The chain uses TRBV28 and TRBJ2-5; 9 bases line up with TRBD1. V was clipped by 6 bases and J by 3 bases; unmatched bases: 11. Germline V CDR1 and CDR2: MDHEN, SYDVKM. The CDR3 contains 16 residues. The DNA of the CDR3 is TGTGCCAGCAGCGTCCCGGGACAGGGTCCTAAAGAGACCCAGTACTTC. Its protein is CASSVPGQGPKETQYF.

This clone appeared a single time. The CDR3: CASSPQGAAGSTDTQYF. The CDR3 coding sequence is TGCGCCAGCAGCCCCCAAGGGGCGGCGGGGAGCACAGATACGCAGTATTTT. V is TRBV4-1 and J is TRBJ2-3, with a possible D match to TRBD2 (6 bases). This CDR3 contains 17 residues. Trimming cost V 4 bases and J 0 bases, with 17 bases left between them. Germline CDR1 is MGHRA and CDR2 is YSYEKL.

J is TRBJ2-1 and V is TRBV19, with TRBD2 matching 7 bases. The germline V gene encodes CDR1 LNHDA and CDR2 SQIVND (reference sequence). Trimming removed 1 base from V and 2 bases from J; junction bases left unmatched: 2. There are 15 residues in the CDR3. The CDR3 DNA reads as TGTGCCAGTAGTATAGCGGGACTAACCTACAATGAGCAGTTCTTC. This codes for CASSIAGLTYNEQFF.

Of note for this clone: A junction end diverges from the germline sequence, so it may reflect a read error. V gene TRBV13 combines with J gene TRBJ2-7; D is unclear. Germline values: CDR1 PRHDT, CDR2 FYEKMQ (reference sequence). The CDR3 consists of 13 residues. DNA for the CDR3: TGTGCCAGCAGCTTAGGCGTGCGGCCTCGCCTGAACTTC. Translated: CASSLGVRPRLNF.

The chain carries TRBV6-1 and TRBJ1-5; the D is unclear. The CDR3 has 17 residues. V lost 0 bases to trimming and J lost 2 bases, with 14 bases between them. Germline-derived CDR1 and CDR2 are MNHNS and SASEGT. In DNA, the CDR3 is TGTGCCAGCAGTGAAGCGCCGAACCACTTTCGCAATCAGCCCCAGCATTTT. It encodes CASSEAPNHFRNQPQHF.

The chain has TRBV4-2 and TRBJ2-7; possibly TRBD2 for D (5 bases). Germline values: CDR1 LGHNA, CDR2 YNFKEQ. V lost 0 bases, J lost 4 bases, and 16 bases lay in between. The CDR3 covers 16 residues. CDR3 sequence (DNA): TGTGCCAGCAGCCAAGAGTGGACTGCGGTGTGGTACGAGCAGTACTTC. It encodes CASSQEWTAVWYEQYF.

The rearrangement uses TRBV15 and TRBJ1-2, with 8 bases aligning to TRBD1. Trimming removed 3 bases from V and 10 bases from J; junction bases left unmatched: 10. Germline V gene sequence: CDR1 LNHNV, CDR2 YYDKDF (reference sequence). This CDR3 contains 14 residues. In nucleotides, the CDR3 is TGTGCCACCAGCAGCGGACAGGGTGAATCGACCTACACCTTC. This codes for CATSSGQGESTYTF.

The rearrangement joins TRBV5-1 to TRBJ2-7; 10 nucleotides align to TRBD2. Germline CDR1 SGHRS, CDR2 YFSETQ. After removal of 2 bases from V and 2 bases from J, the junction contained 13 bases not matched to a gene. The CDR3 extends over 18 amino acids. CDR3 in DNA: TGCGCCAGCAGCTTCCTCACTAGCGGGACCACCAAGACCTACGAGCAGTACTTC. Encoded protein: CASSFLTSGTTKTYEQYF.

The chain joins TRBV6-1 to TRBJ2-1; D gene uncertain. Trimming left V 8 bases short and J 5 bases short, with 16 bases between. The CDR3 spans 14 residues. Germline V lookup: CDR1 MNHNS, CDR2 SASEGT. This CDR3 reads CASRRSSVHNEQFF. CDR3 DNA: TGTGCCAGCCGAAGGAGTTCGGTACACAATGAGCAGTTCTTC.

The CDR3 nucleotides read TGTGCCAGCAGCTTATCCCCCGTTTACGAGCAGTACTTC. Amino acids: CASSLSPVYEQYF. The V call is TRBV5-6, the J call TRBJ2-7, with no clear D. The CDR3 is made up of 13 amino acids. Germline CDR1 reads SGHDT; CDR2 reads YYEEEE. V was cut by 2 bases and J by 4 bases, with 10 bases left in between.

The rearrangement joins TRBV7-2 to TRBJ2-5, with 7 bases matching TRBD2. The CDR3 is 14 amino acids. V gave up 4 bases and J gave up 9 bases; unmatched junction bases: 11. Germline lookup yields CDR1 SGHTA and CDR2 FQGNSA. The CDR3 region has the DNA TGTGCCAGCAGCTCCGGACTAGGCGAAGGGGCCCAGTACTTC. Residues: CASSSGLGEGAQYF.

This clone appeared a single time. The rearrangement joins TRBV7-9 to TRBJ1-2; 10 bases agree with TRBD1. Germline values: CDR1 SEHNR, CDR2 FQNEAQ (reference sequence). The V and J ends lost 0 bases and 7 bases, in that order; junction bases with no gene match: 5. This CDR3 has 15 residues. DNA for the CDR3: TGTGCCAGCAGCTTAGCGAGGACAGGGGGTACTGGCTACACCTTC. As protein: CASSLARTGGTGYTF. The full variable domain, its missing parts supplied by reference TRBV7-9 and TRBJ1-2, is DTGVSQNPRHKITKRGQNVTFRCDPISEHNRLYWYRQTLGQGPEFLTYFQNEAQLEKSRLLSDRFSAERPKGSFSTLEIQRTEQGDSAMYLCASSLARTGGTGYTFGSGTRLTVV.

The chain employs TRBV30 and TRBJ2-7; 9 bases match TRBD1. This CDR3 is 16 amino acids long. The V gene's germline CDR1 is GTSNPN and CDR2 SVGIG (reference sequence). The trim removed 2 bases at V and 2 bases at J, leaving 10 bases unmatched. Written as DNA, the CDR3 is TGTGCCTGGAGTCCGCCGGGGGACAGGGTTCCCTACGAGCAGTACTTC. Amino acid sequence: CAWSPPGDRVPYEQYF. Looking up the rest from reference TRBV30 and TRBJ2-7 gives the full variable domain: SQTIHQWPATLVQPVGSPLSLECTVEGTSNPNLYWYRQAAGRGLQLLFYSVGIGQISSEVPQNLSASRPQDRQFILSSKKLLLSDSGFYLCAWSPPGDRVPYEQYFGPGTRLTVT.

The rearrangement links TRBV18 to TRBJ1-5; D is undetermined. Germline V CDR1 and CDR2: KGHSH, LQKENI. The CDR3 is 15 residues long. V was cut by 3 bases and J by 0 bases, with 9 bases left in between. CDR3 residues: CASSPVQNSNQPQHF. In DNA, the CDR3 is TGTGCCAGCTCACCGGTACAAAATAGCAATCAGCCCCAGCATTTT.

This clone was found once. This chain joins TRBV9 and TRBJ2-3, with D possibly being TRBD2 (6 bases). Germline V gene data show CDR1 as SGDLS and CDR2 as YYNGEE. Trimming took 2 bases from V and 4 from J, leaving 20 bases between them. The CDR3 contains 17 residues. CDR3 sequence (DNA): TGTGCCAGCAGCGTCTCCCATCTTATACGGGAGCCAGATACGCAGTATTTT. This gives the protein CASSVSHLIREPDTQYF. Variable domain in full (rest from reference TRBV9 and TRBJ2-3): DSGVTQTPKHLITATGQRVTLRCSPRSGDLSVYWYQQSLDQGLQFLIQYYNGEERAKGNILERFSAQQFPDLHSELNLSSLELGDSALYFCASSVSHLIREPDTQYFGPGTRLTVL.

The chain links TRBV5-4 to TRBJ1-2; 8 positions match TRBD1. The CDR3 sequence is 13 residues long. V dropped 3 bases and J dropped 5; count of bases not matched to a gene: 3. CDR1 is SGHNT, CDR2 YYREEE, per germline (reference sequence). The CDR3 reads CASSSTGGYGYTF. The DNA of the CDR3 is TGTGCCAGCAGCTCCACAGGGGGGTATGGCTACACCTTC. Full variable domain (missing parts from reference TRBV5-4 and TRBJ1-2): ETGVTQSPTHLIKTRGQQVTLRCSSQSGHNTVSWYQQALGQGPQFIFQYYREEENGRGNFPPRFSGLQFPNYSSELNVNALELDDSALYLCASSSTGGYGYTFGSGTRLTVV.

The chain uses TRBV28 and TRBJ2-2; 13 positions match TRBD2. Germline values: CDR1 MDHEN, CDR2 SYDVKM. J was trimmed by 4 bases and V by 5 bases; bases with no gene match: 4. This CDR3 is built from 16 residues. CDR3 bases: TGTGCCAGCAGTCTACTAGCGGGAGGGAGCACCGGGGAGCTGTTTTTT. It translates to CASSLLAGGSTGELFF.

The rearrangement uses TRBV2 and TRBJ2-5; D is perhaps TRBD1 (7 bases). TRBJ2-7 explains the end of the DNA better; the J call may be wrong. Germline V gives CDR1 SNHLY, CDR2 FYNNEI. The CDR3 length is 15 residues. The CDR3 spells CASKRRGLDSYEQYF. The CDR3 region has the DNA TGTGCCAGCAAAAGGAGGGGGCTCGACTCCTACGAGCAGTACTTC.

Notes on this clone: A junction boundary mismatches the germline segment, possibly from a read error. The chain couples TRBV27 to TRBJ2-2; the D is unclear. Looked up from germline, CDR1 is MNHEY and CDR2 is SMNVEV (reference sequence). CDR3 size: 12 residues. The CDR3 loop is CAGSRFTGELFF. In DNA, the CDR3 is TGTGCCGGCAGTCGTTTCACCGGGGAGCTGTTTTTT.

This clone is a singleton in its sample. J is TRBJ1-3 and V is TRBV18; D is perhaps TRBD1 (5 bases). The CDR3 has 15 residues. The V and J ends lost 4 bases and 0 bases respectively, with 10 bases between them. CDR1 is KGHSH, CDR2 LQKENI, per germline. CDR3 sequence: CASSRDSVSGNTIYF. The CDR3 DNA is TGTGCCAGCTCACGGGACTCGGTCTCTGGAAACACCATATATTTT. Looking up the rest from reference TRBV18 and TRBJ1-3 gives the full variable domain: NAGVMQNPRHLVRRRGQEARLRCSPMKGHSHVYWYRQLPEEGLKFMVYLQKENIIDESGMPKERFSAEFPKEGPSILRIQQVVRGDSAAYFCASSRDSVSGNTIYFGEGSWLTVV.

The J gene is TRBJ2-3, the V gene TRBV6-6; the D gene is possibly TRBD1 (5 bases). CDR3 length: 14 residues. V shed 6 bases and J shed 0 bases, with 10 bases lying between them. Germline values: CDR1 MNHNY, CDR2 SVGAGI (reference sequence). CDR3 region: CASSRTSSTDTQYF. The CDR3 nucleotides read TGTGCCAGCAGCCGGACATCTAGCACAGATACGCAGTATTTT.

The chain is built from TRBV29-1 and TRBJ2-5, with 10 nucleotides matching TRBD2. Gene TRBJ2-7 matches the end of the DNA better, so the J call may be wrong. The CDR3 covers 16 residues. Germline V gene sequence: CDR1 SQVTM, CDR2 ANQGSEA. The CDR3 loop is CSVDGGPSGSGYEQYF. The CDR3 nucleotides read TGCAGCGTTGACGGGGGGCCTAGCGGGAGTGGCTACGAGCAGTACTTC.

This chain joins TRBV27 and TRBJ1-5; D might be TRBD1 (6 bases). The germline V and J ends were trimmed by 6 bases and 0 bases, with 12 bases remaining between them. Germline V gene lookup returns CDR1 MNHEY and CDR2 SMNVEV (reference sequence). This CDR3 has 15 amino acids. DNA for the CDR3: TGTGCCAGCAGCATGGACAGTTATAGCAATCAGCCCCAGCATTTT. Translated, it gives CASSMDSYSNQPQHF.

The V gene is TRBV10-1, the J gene TRBJ2-7; 7 positions agree with TRBD2. The CDR3 is made up of 13 amino acids. The V segment lost 2 bases and the J segment 7 bases; nucleotides outside the gene matches: 5. Germline values: CDR1 WNHNN, CDR2 SYGVQD (reference sequence). This CDR3 reads CASSEPPGGEQYF. CDR3 coding DNA: TGCGCCAGCAGTGAGCCCCCCGGGGGGGAGCAGTACTTC.

The genes are TRBV6-6 and TRBJ2-5; D is unresolved. V lost 5 bases, J lost 4 bases, and 5 bases lay in between. The germline V gene encodes CDR1 MNHNY and CDR2 SVGAGI (reference sequence). This CDR3 has 11 residues. CDR3 loop: CASSTIETQYF. DNA for the CDR3: TGTGCCAGCAGTACAATAGAGACCCAGTACTTC.